This TCR beta chain was captured by sequencing in a study of shared clonotypes between healthy human individuals. In the study overall: CD4 naive and CD4 memory each took three plates per donor, while CD8 naive took two and CD8 memory one.

Findings and limits, study-wide: Generation probabilities were higher for clonotypes shared across all four sorted-subset donors than for unshared ones.

Notes on this clone: Its antigen is unidentified.

In germline, CDR1 is MDHEN, CDR2 SYDVKM. With V trimmed by 6 bases and J by 7 bases, 6 bases remained unmatched. The CDR3 is 14 amino acids. Every subset had its genomic DNA shared out evenly among several immunoSEQ plates. Only in-frame clones appear in the TCRdb table, and some are missing; sequencing was by immunoSEQ multiplex PCR. This repertoire shows over 1.4 million clones, roughly 96% found once; its top ten account for 0.95% to 1.5%. CD45RA-negative memory and CD45RA+ naive subsets were split from the CD4+ cells. The specimen was naive CD4+ T cells sorted from blood. As to subset: CD45RA+ positively selected. The receptor was isolated from a man aged 25 to 40 in good health. This chain connects TRBV28 to TRBJ1-5, with 10 bases that match TRBD1. The CDR3 DNA follows: TGTGCCAGCAGACGACAGGGGGCCTGGCAGCCCCAGCATTTT. Residues: CASRRQGAWQPQHF.